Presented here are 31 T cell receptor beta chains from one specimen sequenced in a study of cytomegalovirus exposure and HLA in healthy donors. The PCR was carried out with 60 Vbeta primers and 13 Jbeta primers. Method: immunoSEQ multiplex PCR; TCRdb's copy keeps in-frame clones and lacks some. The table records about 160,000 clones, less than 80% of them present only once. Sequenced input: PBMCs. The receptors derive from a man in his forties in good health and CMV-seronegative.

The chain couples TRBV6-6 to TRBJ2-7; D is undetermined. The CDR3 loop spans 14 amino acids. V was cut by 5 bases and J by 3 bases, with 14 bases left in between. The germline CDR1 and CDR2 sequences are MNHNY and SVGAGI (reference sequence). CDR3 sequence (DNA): TGTGCCAGCAGTCCCACCGAAGCTCTCTACGAGCAGTACTTC. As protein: CASSPTEALYEQYF.

CDR3 nucleotide sequence: TGTGCCAGCGACAGGGACAACTCTGGGGCCAACGTCCTGACTTTC. Amino acid sequence: CASDRDNSGANVLTF. This chain connects TRBV11-3 to TRBJ2-6, with 7 bases fitting TRBD1. With V trimmed by 8 bases and J by 0 bases, 4 bases remained unmatched. The CDR3 sequence is 15 residues long. CDR1 and CDR2 from the germline V gene are SGHNT and YENEEA.

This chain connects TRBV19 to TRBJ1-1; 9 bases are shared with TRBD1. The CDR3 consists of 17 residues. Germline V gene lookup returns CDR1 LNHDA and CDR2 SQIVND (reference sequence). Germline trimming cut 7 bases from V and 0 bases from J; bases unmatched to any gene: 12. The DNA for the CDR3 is TGTGCCAGTACCTCCAGGACAGGGGAAGGAATGAACACTGAAGCTTTCTTT. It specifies CASTSRTGEGMNTEAFF.

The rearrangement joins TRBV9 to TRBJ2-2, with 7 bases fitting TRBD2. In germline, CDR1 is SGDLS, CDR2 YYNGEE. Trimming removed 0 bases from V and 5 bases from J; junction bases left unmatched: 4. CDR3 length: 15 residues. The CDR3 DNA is TGTGCCAGCAGCGTAGAGGGGAGGGATACCGGGGAGCTGTTTTTT. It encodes CASSVEGRDTGELFF.

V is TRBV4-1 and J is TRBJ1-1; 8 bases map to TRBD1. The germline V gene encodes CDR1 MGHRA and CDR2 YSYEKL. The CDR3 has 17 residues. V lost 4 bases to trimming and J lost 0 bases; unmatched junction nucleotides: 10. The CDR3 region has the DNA TGCGCCAGCAGCCTAGGACAGGGTTCTTTCATGAACACTGAAGCTTTCTTT. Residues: CASSLGQGSFMNTEAFF.

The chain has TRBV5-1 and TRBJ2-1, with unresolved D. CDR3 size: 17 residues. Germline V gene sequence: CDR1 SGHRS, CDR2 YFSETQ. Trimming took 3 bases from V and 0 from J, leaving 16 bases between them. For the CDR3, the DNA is TGCGCCAGCAGCTCCCTTTCCCAGTTCAGCTCCTACAATGAGCAGTTCTTC. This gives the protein CASSSLSQFSSYNEQFF.

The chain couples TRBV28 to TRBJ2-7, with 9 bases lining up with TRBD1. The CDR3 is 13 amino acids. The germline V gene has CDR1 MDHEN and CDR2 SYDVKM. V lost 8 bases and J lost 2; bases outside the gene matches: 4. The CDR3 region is CASGTGKPYEQYF. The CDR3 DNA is TGTGCCAGCGGGACAGGGAAACCCTACGAGCAGTACTTC.

The CDR3 nucleotides read TGTGCCAGCCGGGACATCGCTAACTATGGCTACACCTTC. This translates into CASRDIANYGYTF. The rearrangement joins TRBV27 to TRBJ1-2; tentative D call: TRBD1 (6 bases). Deletions cut 8 bases from V and 0 bases from J, with 10 bases between. Per the germline V gene, CDR1 is MNHEY and CDR2 is SMNVEV (reference sequence). The CDR3 covers 13 residues.

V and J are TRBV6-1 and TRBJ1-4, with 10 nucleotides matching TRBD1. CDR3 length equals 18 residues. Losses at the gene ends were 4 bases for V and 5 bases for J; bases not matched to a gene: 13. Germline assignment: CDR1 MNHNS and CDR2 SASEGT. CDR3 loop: CASSATGTGVPRNEKLFF. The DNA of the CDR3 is TGTGCCAGCAGTGCTACCGGGACAGGGGTTCCCCGCAATGAAAAACTGTTTTTT.

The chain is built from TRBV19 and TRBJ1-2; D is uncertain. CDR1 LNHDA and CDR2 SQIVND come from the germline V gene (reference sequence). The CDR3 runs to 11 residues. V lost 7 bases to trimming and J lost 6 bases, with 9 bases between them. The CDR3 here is CASTGSHGYTF. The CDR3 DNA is TGTGCCAGTACGGGATCCCATGGCTACACCTTC.

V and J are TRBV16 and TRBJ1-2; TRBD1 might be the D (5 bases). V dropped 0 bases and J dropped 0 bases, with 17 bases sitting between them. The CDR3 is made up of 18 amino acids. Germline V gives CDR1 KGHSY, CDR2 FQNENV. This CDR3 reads CASSQSGGIRLSNYGYTF. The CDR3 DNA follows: TGTGCCAGCAGCCAATCCGGGGGGATACGACTCTCTAACTATGGCTACACCTTC.

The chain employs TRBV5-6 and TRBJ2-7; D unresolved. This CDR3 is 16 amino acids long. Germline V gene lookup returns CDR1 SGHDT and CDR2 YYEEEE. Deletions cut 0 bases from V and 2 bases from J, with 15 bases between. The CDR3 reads CASSLGPREAAYEQYF. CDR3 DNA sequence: TGTGCCAGCAGCTTGGGCCCCAGAGAGGCGGCCTACGAGCAGTACTTC.

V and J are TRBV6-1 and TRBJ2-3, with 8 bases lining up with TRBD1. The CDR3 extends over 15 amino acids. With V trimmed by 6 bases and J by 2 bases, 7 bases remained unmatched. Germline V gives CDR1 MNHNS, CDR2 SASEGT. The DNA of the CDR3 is TGTGCCAGCAGGACCGGGACAGGACACACAGATACGCAGTATTTT. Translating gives CASRTGTGHTDTQYF.

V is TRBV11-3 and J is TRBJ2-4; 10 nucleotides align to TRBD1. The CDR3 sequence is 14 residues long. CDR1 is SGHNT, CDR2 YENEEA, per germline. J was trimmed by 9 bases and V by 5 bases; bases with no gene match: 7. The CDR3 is CASSPGTGVAIQYF. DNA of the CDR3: TGTGCCAGCAGCCCCGGGACAGGGGTTGCCATTCAGTACTTC. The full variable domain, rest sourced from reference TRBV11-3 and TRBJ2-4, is EAGVVQSPRYKIIEKKQPVAFWCNPISGHNTLYWYLQNLGQGPELLIRYENEEAVDDSQLPKDRFSAERLKGVDSTLKIQPAELGDSAVYLCASSPGTGVAIQYFGAGTRLSVL.

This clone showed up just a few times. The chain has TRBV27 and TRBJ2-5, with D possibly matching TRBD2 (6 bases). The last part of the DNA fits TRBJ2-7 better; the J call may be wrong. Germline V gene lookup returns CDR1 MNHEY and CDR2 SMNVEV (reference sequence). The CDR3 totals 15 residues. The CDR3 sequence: CASSFRAGAPYEQYF. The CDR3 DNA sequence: TGTGCCAGCAGTTTCAGAGCGGGTGCTCCCTACGAGCAGTACTTC.

CDR3 amino acids: CASSNRVNGGEQYF. The CDR3 DNA follows: TGCGCCAGCAGCAACAGGGTAAATGGCGGCGAGCAGTACTTC. The chain recombines TRBV4-3 with TRBJ2-7, with D tentatively TRBD1 (6 bases). The V and J ends lost 5 bases and 6 bases respectively, with 17 bases between them. This CDR3 has 14 residues. Germline CDR1 and CDR2: LGHNA and YSLEER.

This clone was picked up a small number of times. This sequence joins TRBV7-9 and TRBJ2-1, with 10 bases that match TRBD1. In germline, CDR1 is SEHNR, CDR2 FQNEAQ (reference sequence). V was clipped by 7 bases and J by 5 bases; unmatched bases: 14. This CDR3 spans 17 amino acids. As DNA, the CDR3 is TGTGCCAGCATGATGACAGGGGGCCATCAAAACAACAATGAGCAGTTCTTC. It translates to CASMMTGGHQNNNEQFF.

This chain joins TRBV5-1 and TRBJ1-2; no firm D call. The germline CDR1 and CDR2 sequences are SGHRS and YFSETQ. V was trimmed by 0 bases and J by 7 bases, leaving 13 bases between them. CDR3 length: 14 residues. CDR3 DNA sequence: TGCGCCAGCAGCTTGGAGGGTCGGGAGGGTGGCTACACCTTC. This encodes CASSLEGREGGYTF.

Here the CDR3 reads CASSVYGGLNTEAFF. The CDR3 coding sequence is TGTGCCAGCAGTGTGTACGGGGGGTTGAACACTGAAGCTTTCTTT. V usage is TRBV6-1 and J usage is TRBJ1-1, with D tentatively TRBD1 (5 bases). The CDR3 runs to 15 residues. Germline values: CDR1 MNHNS, CDR2 SASEGT. The V end was cut by 4 bases, the J end by 0 bases, with 12 bases between.

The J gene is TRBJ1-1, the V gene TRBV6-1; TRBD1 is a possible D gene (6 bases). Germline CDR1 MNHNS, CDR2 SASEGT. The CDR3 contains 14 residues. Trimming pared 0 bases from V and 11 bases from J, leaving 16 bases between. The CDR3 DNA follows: TGTGCCAGCAGTGAAGCGCCGGGACATACTTTGGCTTTCTTT. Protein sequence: CASSEAPGHTLAFF.

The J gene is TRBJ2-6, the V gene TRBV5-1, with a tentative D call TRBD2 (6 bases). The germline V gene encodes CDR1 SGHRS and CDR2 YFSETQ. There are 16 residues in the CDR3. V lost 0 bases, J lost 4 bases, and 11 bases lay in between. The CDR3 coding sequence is TGCGCCAGCAGCTTGGCGGCGGGGTTCGGGGCCAACGTCCTGACTTTC. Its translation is CASSLAAGFGANVLTF.

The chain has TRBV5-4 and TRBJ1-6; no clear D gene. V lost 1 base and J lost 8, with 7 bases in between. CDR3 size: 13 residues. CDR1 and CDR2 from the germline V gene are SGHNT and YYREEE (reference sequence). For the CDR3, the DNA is TGTGCCAGCAGCTTGACAGTTGATTCACCCCTCCACTTT. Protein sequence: CASSLTVDSPLHF.

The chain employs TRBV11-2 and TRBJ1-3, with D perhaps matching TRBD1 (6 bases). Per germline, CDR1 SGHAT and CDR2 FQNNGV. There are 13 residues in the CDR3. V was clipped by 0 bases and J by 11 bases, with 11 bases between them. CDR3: CASSLEGKGAIYF. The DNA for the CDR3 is TGTGCCAGCAGCTTAGAGGGGAAGGGGGCCATATATTTT.

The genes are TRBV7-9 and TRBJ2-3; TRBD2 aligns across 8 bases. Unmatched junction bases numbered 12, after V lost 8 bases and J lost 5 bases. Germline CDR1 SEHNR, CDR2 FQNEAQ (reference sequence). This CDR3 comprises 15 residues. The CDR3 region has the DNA TGTGCCAGCGGTCTTGGCGGGGGGCCCGGAGATACGCAGTATTTT. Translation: CASGLGGGPGDTQYF.

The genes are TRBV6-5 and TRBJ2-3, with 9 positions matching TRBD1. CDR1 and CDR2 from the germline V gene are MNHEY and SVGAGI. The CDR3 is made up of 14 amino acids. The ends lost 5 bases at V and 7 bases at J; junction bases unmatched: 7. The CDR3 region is CASSLGQGPHTQYF. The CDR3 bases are TGTGCCAGCAGTCTGGGACAGGGCCCACATACGCAGTATTTT.

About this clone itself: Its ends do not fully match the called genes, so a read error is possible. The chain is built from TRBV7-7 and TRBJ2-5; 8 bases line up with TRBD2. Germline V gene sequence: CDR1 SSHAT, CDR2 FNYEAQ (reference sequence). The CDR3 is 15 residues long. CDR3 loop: CASSQAGLGQETQYF. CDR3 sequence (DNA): TGTGCTAGCAGCCAAGCGGGACTAGGCCAGGAGACCCAGTACTTC.

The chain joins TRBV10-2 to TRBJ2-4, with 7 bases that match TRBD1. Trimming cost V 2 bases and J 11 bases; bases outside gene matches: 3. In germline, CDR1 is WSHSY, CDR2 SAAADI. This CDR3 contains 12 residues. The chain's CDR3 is CASSEMGQFQYF. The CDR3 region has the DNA TGCGCCAGCAGTGAGATGGGACAGTTTCAGTACTTC.

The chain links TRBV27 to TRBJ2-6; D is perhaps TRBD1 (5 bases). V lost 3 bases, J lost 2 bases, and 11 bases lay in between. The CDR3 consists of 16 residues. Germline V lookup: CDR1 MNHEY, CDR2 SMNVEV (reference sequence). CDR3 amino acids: CASSFQGVTGANVLTF. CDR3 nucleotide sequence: TGTGCCAGCAGTTTCCAAGGGGTAACTGGGGCCAACGTCCTGACTTTC.

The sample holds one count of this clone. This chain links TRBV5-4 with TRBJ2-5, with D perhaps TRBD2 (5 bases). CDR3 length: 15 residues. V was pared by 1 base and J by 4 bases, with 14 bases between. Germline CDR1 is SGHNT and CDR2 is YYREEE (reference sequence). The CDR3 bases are TGTGCCAGCAGCTTGCGTGGACCTAGCCGAGAGACCCAGTACTTC. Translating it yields CASSLRGPSRETQYF.

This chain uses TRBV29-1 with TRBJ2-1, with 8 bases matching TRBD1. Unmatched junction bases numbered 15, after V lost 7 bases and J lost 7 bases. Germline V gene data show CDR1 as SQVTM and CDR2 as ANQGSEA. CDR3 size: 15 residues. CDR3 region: CSADVQGARRNEQFF. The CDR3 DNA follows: TGCAGCGCAGACGTCCAGGGGGCCCGGAGGAATGAGCAGTTCTTC.

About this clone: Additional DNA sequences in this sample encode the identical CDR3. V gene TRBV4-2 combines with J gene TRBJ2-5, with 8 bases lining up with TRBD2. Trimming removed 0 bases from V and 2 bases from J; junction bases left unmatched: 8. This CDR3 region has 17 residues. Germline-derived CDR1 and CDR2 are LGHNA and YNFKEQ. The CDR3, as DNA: TGTGCCAGCAGCCAAGAGGGCCCGGGGGGGGGTCAAGAGACCCAGTACTTC. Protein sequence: CASSQEGPGGGQETQYF.